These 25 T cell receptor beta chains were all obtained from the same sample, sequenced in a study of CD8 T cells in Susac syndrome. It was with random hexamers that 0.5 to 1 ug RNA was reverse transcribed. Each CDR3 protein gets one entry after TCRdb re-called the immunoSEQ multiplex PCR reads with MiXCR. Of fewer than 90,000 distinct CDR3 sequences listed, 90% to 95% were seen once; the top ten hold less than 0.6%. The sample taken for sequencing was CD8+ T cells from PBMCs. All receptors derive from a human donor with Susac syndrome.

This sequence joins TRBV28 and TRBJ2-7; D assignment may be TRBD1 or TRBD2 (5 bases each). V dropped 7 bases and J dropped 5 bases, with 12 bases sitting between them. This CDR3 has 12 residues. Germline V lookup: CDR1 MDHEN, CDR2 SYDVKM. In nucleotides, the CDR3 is TGTGCCAGCATGAGGGGTCTGGACGAGCAGTACTTC. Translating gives CASMRGLDEQYF.

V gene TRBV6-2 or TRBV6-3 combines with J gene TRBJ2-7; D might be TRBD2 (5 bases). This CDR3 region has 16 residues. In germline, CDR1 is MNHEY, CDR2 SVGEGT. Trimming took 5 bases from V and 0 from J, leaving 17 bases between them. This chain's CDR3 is CASSQESPGLSYEQYF. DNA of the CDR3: TGTGCCAGCAGTCAAGAGAGCCCCGGACTCTCCTACGAGCAGTACTTC.

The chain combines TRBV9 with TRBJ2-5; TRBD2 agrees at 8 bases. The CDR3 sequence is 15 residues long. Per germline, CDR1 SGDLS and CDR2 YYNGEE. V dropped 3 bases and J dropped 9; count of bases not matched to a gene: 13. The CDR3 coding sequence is TGTGCCAGCAGCGAGCGGGGGCTTCCTCAATCGGCCCAGTACTTC. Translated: CASSERGLPQSAQYF.

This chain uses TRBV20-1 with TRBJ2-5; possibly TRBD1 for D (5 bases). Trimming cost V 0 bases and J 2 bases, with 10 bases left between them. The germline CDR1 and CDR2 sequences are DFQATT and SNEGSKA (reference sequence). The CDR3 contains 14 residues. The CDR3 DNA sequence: TGCAGTGCTAGAGATCCCAGGGTTCAAGAGACCCAGTACTTC. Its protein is CSARDPRVQETQYF.

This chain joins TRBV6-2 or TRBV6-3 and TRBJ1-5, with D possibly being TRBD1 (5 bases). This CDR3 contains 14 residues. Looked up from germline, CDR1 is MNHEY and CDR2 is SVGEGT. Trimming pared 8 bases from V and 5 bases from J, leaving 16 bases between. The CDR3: CASHRGIPDQPQHF. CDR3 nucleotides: TGTGCCAGCCATCGGGGGATTCCCGATCAGCCCCAGCATTTT.

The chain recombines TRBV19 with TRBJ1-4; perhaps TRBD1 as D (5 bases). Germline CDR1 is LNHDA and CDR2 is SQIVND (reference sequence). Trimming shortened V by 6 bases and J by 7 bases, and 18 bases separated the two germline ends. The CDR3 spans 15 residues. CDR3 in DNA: TGTGCCAGTAGCAGAGGGAGGGGAGAGACTGAAAAACTGTTTTTT. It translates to CASSRGRGETEKLFF.

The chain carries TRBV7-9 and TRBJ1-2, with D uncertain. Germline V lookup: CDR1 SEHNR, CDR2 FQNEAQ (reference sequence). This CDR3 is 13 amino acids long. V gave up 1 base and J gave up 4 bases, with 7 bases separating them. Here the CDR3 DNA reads TGTGCCAGCAGCTTAGGCGGATCCTATGGCTACACCTTC. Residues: CASSLGGSYGYTF.

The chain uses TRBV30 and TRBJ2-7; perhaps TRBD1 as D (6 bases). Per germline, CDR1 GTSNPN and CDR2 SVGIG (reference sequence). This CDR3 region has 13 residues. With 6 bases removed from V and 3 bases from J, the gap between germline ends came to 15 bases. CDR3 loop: CACSRRGGYEQYF. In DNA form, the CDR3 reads TGTGCCTGCTCCCGTAGAGGGGGCTACGAGCAGTACTTC.

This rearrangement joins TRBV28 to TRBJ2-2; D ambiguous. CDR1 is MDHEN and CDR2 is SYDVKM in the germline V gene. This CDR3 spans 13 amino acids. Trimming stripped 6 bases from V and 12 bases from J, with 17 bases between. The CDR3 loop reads CASRTLSYGQLFF. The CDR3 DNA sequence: TGTGCCAGCAGGACCCTCTCGTATGGTCAGCTGTTTTTT.

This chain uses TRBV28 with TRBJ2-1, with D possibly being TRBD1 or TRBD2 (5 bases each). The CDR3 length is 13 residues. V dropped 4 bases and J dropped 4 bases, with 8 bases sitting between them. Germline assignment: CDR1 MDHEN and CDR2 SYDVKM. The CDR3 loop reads CASSSRGYNEQFF. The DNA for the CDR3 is TGTGCCAGCAGTTCGAGGGGATACAATGAGCAGTTCTTC.

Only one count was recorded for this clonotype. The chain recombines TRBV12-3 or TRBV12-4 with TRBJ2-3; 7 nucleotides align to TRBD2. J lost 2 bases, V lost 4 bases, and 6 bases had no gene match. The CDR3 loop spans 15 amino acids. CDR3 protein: CASSYPGGLTDTQYF. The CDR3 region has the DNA TGTGCCAGCAGTTATCCGGGAGGACTCACAGATACGCAGTATTTT.

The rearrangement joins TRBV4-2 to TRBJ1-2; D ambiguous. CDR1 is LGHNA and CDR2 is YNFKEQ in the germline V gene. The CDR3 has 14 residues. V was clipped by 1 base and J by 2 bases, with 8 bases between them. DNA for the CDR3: TGTGCCAGCAGCCAAGGGGCGTCCAACTATGGCTACACCTTC. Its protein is CASSQGASNYGYTF.

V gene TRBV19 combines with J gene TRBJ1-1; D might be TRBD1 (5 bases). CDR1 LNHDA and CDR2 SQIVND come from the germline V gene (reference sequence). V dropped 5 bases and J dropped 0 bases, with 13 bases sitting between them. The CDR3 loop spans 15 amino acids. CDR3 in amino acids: CASSYSGGVNTEAFF. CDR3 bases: TGTGCCAGTAGTTACTCCGGGGGAGTGAACACTGAAGCTTTCTTT.

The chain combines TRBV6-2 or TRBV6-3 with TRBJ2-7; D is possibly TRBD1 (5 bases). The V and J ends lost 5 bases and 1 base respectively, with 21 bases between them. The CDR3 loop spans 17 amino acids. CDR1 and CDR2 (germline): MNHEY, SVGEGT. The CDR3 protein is CASSRQLIRIGSYEQYF. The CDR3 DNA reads TGTGCCAGCAGTCGACAGTTGATTAGGATTGGTTCCTACGAGCAGTACTTC.

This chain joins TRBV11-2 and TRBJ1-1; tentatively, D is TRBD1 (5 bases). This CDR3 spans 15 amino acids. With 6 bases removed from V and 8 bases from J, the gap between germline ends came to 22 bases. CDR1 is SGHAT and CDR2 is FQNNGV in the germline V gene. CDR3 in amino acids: CASSFRPNLEGEAFF. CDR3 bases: TGTGCCAGCAGTTTTCGGCCTAATTTGGAGGGGGAAGCTTTCTTT.

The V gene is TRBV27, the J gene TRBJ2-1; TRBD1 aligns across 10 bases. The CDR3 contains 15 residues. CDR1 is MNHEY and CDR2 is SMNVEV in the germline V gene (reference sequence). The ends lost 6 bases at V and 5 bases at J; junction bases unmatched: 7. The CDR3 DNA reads TGTGCCAGCAGGCCCCCGGGACAGGGGAACAATGAGCAGTTCTTC. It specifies CASRPPGQGNNEQFF.

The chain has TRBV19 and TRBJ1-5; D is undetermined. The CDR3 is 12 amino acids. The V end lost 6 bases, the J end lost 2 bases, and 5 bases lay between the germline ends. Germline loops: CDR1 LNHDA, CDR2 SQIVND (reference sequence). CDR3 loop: CASRDGNQPQHF. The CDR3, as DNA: TGTGCCAGTAGGGACGGCAATCAGCCCCAGCATTTT.

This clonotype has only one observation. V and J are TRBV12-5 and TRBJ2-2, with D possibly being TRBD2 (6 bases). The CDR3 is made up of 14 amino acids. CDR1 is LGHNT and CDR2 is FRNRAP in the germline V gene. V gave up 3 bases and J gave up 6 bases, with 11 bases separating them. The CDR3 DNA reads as TGTGCTAGTGGTTTACTAGCAGGGTCCGGGGAGCTGTTTTTT. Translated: CASGLLAGSGELFF.

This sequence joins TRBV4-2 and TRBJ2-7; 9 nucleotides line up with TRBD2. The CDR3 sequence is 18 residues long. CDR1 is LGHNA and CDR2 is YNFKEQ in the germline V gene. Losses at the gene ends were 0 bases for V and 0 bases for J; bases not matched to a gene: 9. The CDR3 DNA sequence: TGTGCCAGCAGCCAAGAGTGGGCGGGAGGGCCCTACTCCTACGAGCAGTACTTC. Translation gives CASSQEWAGGPYSYEQYF.

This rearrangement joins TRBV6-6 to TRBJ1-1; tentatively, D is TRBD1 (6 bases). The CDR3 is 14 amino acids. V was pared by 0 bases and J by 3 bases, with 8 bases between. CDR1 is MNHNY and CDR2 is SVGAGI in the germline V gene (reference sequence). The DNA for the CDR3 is TGTGCCAGCAGTTACTCGGGACACTACACTGAAGCTTTCTTT. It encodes CASSYSGHYTEAFF.

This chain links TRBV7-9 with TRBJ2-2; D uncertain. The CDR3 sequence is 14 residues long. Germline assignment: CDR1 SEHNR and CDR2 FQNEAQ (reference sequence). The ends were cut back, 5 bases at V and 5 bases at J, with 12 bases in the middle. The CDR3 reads CASSPTVFTGELFF. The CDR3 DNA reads TGTGCCAGCAGCCCAACAGTTTTTACCGGGGAGCTGTTTTTT. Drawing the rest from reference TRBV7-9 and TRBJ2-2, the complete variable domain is DTGVSQNPRHKITKRGQNVTFRCDPISEHNRLYWYRQTLGQGPEFLTYFQNEAQLEKSRLLSDRFSAERPKGSFSTLEIQRTEQGDSAMYLCASSPTVFTGELFFGEGSRLTVL.

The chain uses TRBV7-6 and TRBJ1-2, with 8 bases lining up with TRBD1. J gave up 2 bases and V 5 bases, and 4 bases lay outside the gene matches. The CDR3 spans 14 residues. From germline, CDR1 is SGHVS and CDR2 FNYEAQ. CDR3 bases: TGTGCCAGCAGCCCGACAGGGGAAAACTATGGCTACACCTTC. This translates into CASSPTGENYGYTF.

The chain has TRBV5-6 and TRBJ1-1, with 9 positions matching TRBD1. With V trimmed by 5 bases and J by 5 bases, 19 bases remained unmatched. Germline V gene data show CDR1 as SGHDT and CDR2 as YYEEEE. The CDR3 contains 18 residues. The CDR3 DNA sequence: TGTGCCAGCAGACGTGCCGGGTACCGGGACAGGGAAGGTACTGAAGCTTTCTTT. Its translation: CASRRAGYRDREGTEAFF.

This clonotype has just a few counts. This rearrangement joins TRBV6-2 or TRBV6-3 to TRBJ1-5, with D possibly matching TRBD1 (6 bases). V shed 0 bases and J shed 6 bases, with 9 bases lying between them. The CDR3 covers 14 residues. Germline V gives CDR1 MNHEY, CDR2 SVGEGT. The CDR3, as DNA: TGTGCCAGCAGTTACTCCACAGGGTCTCAGCCCCAGCATTTT. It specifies CASSYSTGSQPQHF.

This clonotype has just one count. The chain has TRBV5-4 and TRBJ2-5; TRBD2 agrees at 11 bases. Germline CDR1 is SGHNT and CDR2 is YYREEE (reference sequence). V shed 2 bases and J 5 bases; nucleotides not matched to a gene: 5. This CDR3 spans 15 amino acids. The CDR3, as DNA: TGTGCCAGCAGCTTTAGCGGGGGGGGTGGCGAGACCCAGTACTTC. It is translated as CASSFSGGGGETQYF.